These 25 T cell receptor beta chains were all obtained from the same sample, sequenced in a study of shared clonotypes between healthy human individuals. Sequencing was performed with immunoSEQ multiplex PCR; in TCRdb, only in-frame clones are kept and a portion is missing. The table includes hundreds of thousands of clones, 85% to 95% detected once. CD45RO negativity and positive selection for CCR7 defined naive CD8 cells, a population that excluded terminally differentiated effector memory CD45RA+ cells. The sequenced sample was naive CD8+ T cells sorted from blood. The origin of the receptors is a woman aged 25 to 39 in good health.

The chain links TRBV27 to TRBJ2-1; 9 nucleotides match TRBD1. The J segment lost 4 bases and the V segment lost 7 bases, leaving 5 bases of the junction unmatched. The CDR3 consists of 14 residues. The germline gives CDR1 MNHEY, CDR2 SMNVEV (reference sequence). This CDR3 reads CASNPGQGYNEQFF. CDR3 sequence (DNA): TGTGCCAGCAATCCGGGACAGGGATACAATGAGCAGTTCTTC.

J is TRBJ1-2 and V is TRBV10-3; D possibly corresponds to TRBD1 (6 bases). The CDR3 extends over 13 amino acids. Germline values: CDR1 ENHRY, CDR2 SYGVKD. V lost 4 bases and J 8 bases, leaving 14 bases between the germline ends. The CDR3 coding sequence is TGTGCCATCAGTGGGGGGCCGGTTCCAGGCTACACCTTC. Its translation is CAISGGPVPGYTF.

This clone was picked up a small number of times. CDR3 residues: CATKDPFRDEQYF. The CDR3 coding sequence is TGTGCCACCAAAGATCCTTTTCGTGACGAGCAGTACTTC. The chain uses TRBV6-1 and TRBJ2-7; D remains unclear. The germline V gene encodes CDR1 MNHNS and CDR2 SASEGT. This CDR3 spans 13 amino acids. V was trimmed by 10 bases and J by 5 bases, leaving 18 bases between them.

CDR3 coding DNA: TGCGCCAGCAGCTTGGACAGAAGGGCTAACTATGGCTACACCTTC. Protein sequence: CASSLDRRANYGYTF. The rearrangement joins TRBV5-1 to TRBJ1-2; unclear D gene. CDR1 is SGHRS and CDR2 is YFSETQ in the germline V gene. CDR3 length: 15 amino acids. The V and J ends lost 0 bases and 0 bases respectively, with 9 bases between them. The complete variable domain, with remaining parts taken from reference TRBV5-1 and TRBJ1-2, reads KAGVTQTPRYLIKTRGQQVTLSCSPISGHRSVSWYQQTPGQGLQFLFEYFSETQRNKGNFPGRFSGRQFSNSRSEMNVSTLELGDSALYLCASSLDRRANYGYTFGSGTRLTVV.

This clone showed up just a few times. Other DNA sequences from this sample encode an identical CDR3 as well. This chain joins TRBV5-6 and TRBJ2-7; D is unresolved. The V and J ends lost 0 bases and 1 base respectively, with 5 bases between them. The CDR3 is 13 amino acids. Germline V CDR1 and CDR2: SGHDT, YYEEEE. The chain's CDR3 is CASSLGSSYEQYF. For the CDR3, the DNA is TGTGCCAGCAGCTTGGGGTCATCCTACGAGCAGTACTTC.

The chain is built from TRBV4-1 and TRBJ1-5; 9 bases match TRBD1. Germline V gene data show CDR1 as MGHRA and CDR2 as YSYEKL. The CDR3 spans 18 residues. V shed 4 bases, J shed 4 bases, and the junction held 14 bases outside the gene matches. CDR3 loop: CASSPRLQGASWNQPQHF. CDR3 in DNA: TGCGCCAGCAGCCCGAGATTACAGGGGGCGTCTTGGAATCAGCCCCAGCATTTT.

The genes are TRBV2 and TRBJ2-5; D may match TRBD1 or TRBD2 (6 bases each). The CDR3 runs 12 residues. V shed 7 bases and J shed 11 bases, with 17 bases lying between them. Germline values: CDR1 SNHLY, CDR2 FYNNEI. CDR3 DNA sequence: TGTGCCAGCACGCCGGGGGCAAAGGAGCAGTACTTC. Its translation is CASTPGAKEQYF.

The V gene is TRBV27, the J gene TRBJ2-7; D might be TRBD2 (5 bases). Per the germline V gene, CDR1 is MNHEY and CDR2 is SMNVEV (reference sequence). Between the trimmed V and J ends, which lost 1 base and 6 bases, there was a span of 13 bases. The CDR3 spans 14 residues. The CDR3 loop is CASSLYEGMGEQYF. For the CDR3, the DNA is TGTGCCAGCAGTTTATATGAGGGCATGGGCGAGCAGTACTTC.

The V call is TRBV7-9, the J call TRBJ2-7; D ambiguous. This CDR3 contains 16 residues. Between the trimmed V and J ends, which lost 1 base and 5 bases, there was a span of 18 bases. Germline values: CDR1 SEHNR, CDR2 FQNEAQ (reference sequence). Written as DNA, the CDR3 is TGTGCCAGCAGCTTAGAGGGCGACCCTTTTGTTAACGAGCAGTACTTC. Its protein product is CASSLEGDPFVNEQYF.

The chain joins TRBV11-2 to TRBJ1-6; D is uncertain. The CDR3 spans 16 residues. The germline V and J ends were trimmed by 0 bases and 10 bases, with 16 bases remaining between them. Per germline, CDR1 SGHAT and CDR2 FQNNGV. The CDR3: CASSLDLLGEGSPLHF. DNA of the CDR3: TGTGCCAGCAGCTTAGACCTGTTGGGCGAAGGGTCACCCCTCCACTTT.

The rearrangement links TRBV7-9 to TRBJ2-1; 15 bases map to TRBD2. V lost 5 bases, J lost 4 bases, and 9 bases stayed unmatched. The CDR3 is 18 residues long. Germline V lookup: CDR1 SEHNR, CDR2 FQNEAQ (reference sequence). Here the CDR3 reads CASSGRTSGRARYNEQFF. CDR3 sequence (DNA): TGTGCCAGCAGCGGTAGGACTAGCGGGAGGGCCAGGTACAATGAGCAGTTCTTC.

The chain couples TRBV11-2 to TRBJ2-5; 14 nucleotides align to TRBD2. The V gene's germline CDR1 is SGHAT and CDR2 FQNNGV. The J segment lost 5 bases and the V segment lost 5 bases, leaving 1 base of the junction unmatched. The CDR3 is made up of 14 amino acids. The CDR3 here is CASSRLAGGETQYF. As DNA, the CDR3 is TGTGCCAGCAGCAGACTAGCGGGAGGGGAGACCCAGTACTTC.

This clone appeared a single time. The V call is TRBV14, the J call TRBJ2-2; no definite D call. CDR3 length equals 13 residues. CDR1 is SGHDN, CDR2 FVKESK, per germline. Trimming left V 8 bases short and J 5 bases short, with 12 bases between. CDR3 DNA sequence: TGTGCCAGCCAAGAGGTGTTAACCGGGGAGCTGTTTTTT. Protein product: CASQEVLTGELFF.

J is TRBJ2-3 and V is TRBV28, with D perhaps given as TRBD1 or TRBD2 (6 bases each). The CDR3 loop spans 16 amino acids. Germline CDR1 reads MDHEN; CDR2 reads SYDVKM. Trimming left V 6 bases short and J 6 bases short, with 22 bases between. The CDR3 coding sequence is TGTGCCAGCAGCCTCCTTAGGGCCAGGGGACTCGATACGCAGTATTTT. This translates into CASSLLRARGLDTQYF.

This chain uses TRBV6-6 with TRBJ1-6, with D perhaps TRBD1 (6 bases). The CDR3 extends over 15 amino acids. Trimming cost V 5 bases and J 3 bases, with 11 bases left between them. The V gene's germline CDR1 is MNHNY and CDR2 SVGAGI (reference sequence). The chain's CDR3 is CASSPWDNYNSPLHF. Written as DNA, the CDR3 is TGTGCCAGCAGTCCATGGGACAACTATAATTCACCCCTCCACTTT.

The chain combines TRBV6-1 with TRBJ2-7, with 11 bases that match TRBD2. The CDR3 is 16 amino acids. The trim removed 0 bases at V and 4 bases at J, leaving 5 bases unmatched. Germline V gene sequence: CDR1 MNHNS, CDR2 SASEGT. Written as DNA, the CDR3 is TGTGCCAGCAGTGAAGCGCTAGCGGGAGGATTTTACGAGCAGTACTTC. It encodes CASSEALAGGFYEQYF.

The rearrangement joins TRBV11-2 to TRBJ1-2; a possible D gene is TRBD1 (6 bases). Trimming took 5 bases from V and 5 from J, leaving 18 bases between them. CDR3 size: 15 residues. Germline V gene sequence: CDR1 SGHAT, CDR2 FQNNGV. The CDR3 nucleotides read TGTGCCAGCAGCCAGGGGCAAAGAGCTACATATGGCTACACCTTC. Protein product: CASSQGQRATYGYTF.

This clone was detected only once. The chain joins TRBV29-1 to TRBJ2-7; TRBD1 matches 9 bases. After removal of 6 bases from V and 5 bases from J, the junction contained 8 bases not matched to a gene. The germline V gene has CDR1 SQVTM and CDR2 ANQGSEA. The CDR3 contains 13 residues. CDR3 in DNA: TGCAGCGTCGCCGGGACAGGGTCTAACGAGCAGTACTTC. Protein product: CSVAGTGSNEQYF.

In regard to this clone: Other nucleotide sequences in the sample specify the same CDR3. The chain uses TRBV6-5 and TRBJ1-5; possible D gene TRBD1, 5 bases. Between the trimmed V and J ends, which lost 6 bases and 2 bases, there was a span of 8 bases. CDR1 is MNHEY and CDR2 is SVGAGI in the germline V gene. The CDR3 has 13 amino acids. The CDR3 is CASRGVGNQPQHF. For the CDR3, the DNA is TGTGCCAGCAGAGGGGTCGGCAATCAGCCCCAGCATTTT.

The rearrangement joins TRBV7-3 to TRBJ2-1; D not certain. The CDR3 sequence is 13 residues long. The germline V gene has CDR1 SGHTA and CDR2 FQGTGA. V gave up 2 bases and J gave up 0 bases, with 2 bases separating them. This CDR3 reads CASSLFSYNEQFF. CDR3 DNA sequence: TGTGCCAGCAGCTTATTCTCCTACAATGAGCAGTTCTTC.

The chain uses TRBV29-1 and TRBJ2-7; no firm D call. The germline V and J ends were trimmed by 0 bases and 5 bases, with 8 bases remaining between them. Germline lookup yields CDR1 SQVTM and CDR2 ANQGSEA. This CDR3 has 12 residues. This CDR3 is CSVEDLHHEQYF. DNA of the CDR3: TGCAGCGTTGAAGATCTACACCACGAGCAGTACTTC.

The chain uses TRBV19 and TRBJ2-7, with 13 bases lining up with TRBD2. CDR1 and CDR2 (germline): LNHDA, SQIVND (reference sequence). The V and J ends lost 4 bases and 3 bases, in that order; junction bases with no gene match: 6. The CDR3 totals 16 residues. CDR3 DNA sequence: TGTGCCAGTAGTACCGTATGGACTAGCGGGAGCTACGAGCAGTACTTC. Translated: CASSTVWTSGSYEQYF. Full variable domain (missing parts from reference TRBV19 and TRBJ2-7): DGGITQSPKYLFRKEGQNVTLSCEQNLNHDAMYWYRQDPGQGLRLIYYSQIVNDFQKGDIAEGYSVSREKKESFPLTVTSAQKNPTAFYLCASSTVWTSGSYEQYFGPGTRLTVT.

This chain links TRBV28 with TRBJ1-6, with 7 bases aligning to TRBD1. CDR1 MDHEN and CDR2 SYDVKM come from the germline V gene. The V and J ends lost 6 bases and 3 bases, in that order; junction bases with no gene match: 2. The length of the CDR3 is 14 residues. The CDR3 region has the DNA TGTGCCAGCAGCCGGGACAGCTATAATTCACCCCTCCACTTT. Translation gives CASSRDSYNSPLHF.

The rearrangement joins TRBV28 to TRBJ2-7; TRBD1 matches at 7 bases. Per the germline V gene, CDR1 is MDHEN and CDR2 is SYDVKM. V lost 3 bases to trimming and J lost 5 bases; unmatched junction nucleotides: 7. The CDR3 runs 14 residues. The CDR3 DNA reads TGTGCCAGCAGTTTGGTTAGGGGGCAAAACGAGCAGTACTTC. This sequence encodes CASSLVRGQNEQYF. The full variable domain, with the rest looked up from reference TRBV28 and TRBJ2-7, is DVKVTQSSRYLVKRTGEKVFLECVQDMDHENMFWYRQDPGLGLRLIYFSYDVKMKEKGDIPEGYSVSREKKERFSLILESASTNQTSMYLCASSLVRGQNEQYFGPGTRLTVT.

The J gene is TRBJ1-1, the V gene TRBV10-3, with 9 bases aligning to TRBD1. CDR3 length equals 17 residues. The germline CDR1 and CDR2 sequences are ENHRY and SYGVKD. V shed 6 bases, J shed 1 base, and the junction held 12 bases outside the gene matches. The CDR3 DNA reads TGTGCCATCAGGGGTGAACAGGGGGCCGTTGGGAACACTGAAGCTTTCTTT. Translating gives CAIRGEQGAVGNTEAFF.